Shown below are 11 T cell receptor beta chains from a single sample sequenced in a study of blood T cell repertoires in COVID-19. Sequenced by immunoSEQ multiplex PCR; TCRdb stores in-frame clones only, minus some. Found here are some 220,000 clones, approximately 85% of them singletons; the top ten hold more than 2%. Sequencing was carried out using peripheral blood. The receptors come from a woman aged 70-85 years with COVID-19, enrolled during active disease.

The count of this clone is one. The gene calls are TRBV19 and TRBJ2-7; 9 bases are a match to TRBD1. This CDR3 has 16 residues. The germline gives CDR1 LNHDA, CDR2 SQIVND (reference sequence). With V trimmed by 6 bases and J by 7 bases, 16 bases remained unmatched. DNA of the CDR3: TGTGCCAGTAGCAAGAACACTAACAGGGGGCGCTGGGAGCAGTACTTC. It is translated as CASSKNTNRGRWEQYF.

The V gene is TRBV21-1, the J gene TRBJ1-2. TRBV21-1 is assigned pseudogene status. The CDR3 has 15 amino acids. Here the CDR3 DNA reads TGTGCCAGCAGCAAAGAGGGGGGGCTAAGCTATGGCTACACCTTC. It specifies CASSKEGGLSYGYTF.

The V call is TRBV19, the J call TRBJ1-5; 10 bases agree with TRBD1. The CDR3 contains 14 residues. V trimming: 7 bases; J trimming: 6 bases; junction bases outside the gene matches: 6. Germline values: CDR1 LNHDA, CDR2 SQIVND (reference sequence). The DNA for the CDR3 is TGTGCCAGTAAAGGGACAGGGGTGGCTCAGCCCCAGCATTTT. Its translation: CASKGTGVAQPQHF.

This clone has more than one count but fewer than ten. This sequence joins TRBV19 and TRBJ1-1; 10 nucleotides agree with TRBD1. The CDR3 is 14 amino acids. Germline CDR1 is LNHDA and CDR2 is SQIVND (reference sequence). Trimming removed 10 bases from V and 4 bases from J; junction bases left unmatched: 9. The CDR3: CATLRDRGSTEAFF. The CDR3 DNA reads TGTGCCACCCTCCGGGACAGGGGAAGCACTGAAGCTTTCTTT.

The chain recombines TRBV12-5 with TRBJ2-1; a weak D match, TRBD2 (6 bases). Germline V lookup: CDR1 LGHNT, CDR2 FRNRAP. The length of the CDR3 is 14 residues. Trimming left V 3 bases short and J 2 bases short, with 8 bases between. This CDR3 reads CASGLGGTYNEQFF. The CDR3 bases are TGTGCTAGTGGTTTAGGCGGGACCTACAATGAGCAGTTCTTC.

The gene calls are TRBV6-2 or TRBV6-3 and TRBJ2-3; 10 nucleotides line up with TRBD2. The CDR3 extends over 15 amino acids. Germline V gene lookup returns CDR1 MNHEY and CDR2 SVGEGT. The J segment lost 1 base and the V segment lost 10 bases, leaving 8 bases of the junction unmatched. The CDR3 region has the DNA TGTGCCATCCGCCCGGGGACTAGCGGCACAGATACGCAGTATTTT. As protein: CAIRPGTSGTDTQYF.

The V gene is TRBV6-2 or TRBV6-3, the J gene TRBJ2-7; tentatively, D is TRBD1 (5 bases). This CDR3 region has 11 residues. Germline V lookup: CDR1 MNHEY, CDR2 SVGEGT. The V end lost 5 bases, the J end lost 9 bases, and 11 bases lay between the germline ends. CDR3 residues: CASSTEGVQYF. For the CDR3, the DNA is TGTGCCAGCAGTACCGAAGGGGTGCAGTACTTC.

The chain recombines TRBV29-1 with TRBJ1-3; D not certain. Trimming shortened V by 5 bases and J by 0 bases, and 8 bases separated the two germline ends. The CDR3 runs to 13 residues. The germline V gene encodes CDR1 SQVTM and CDR2 ANQGSEA. The CDR3 reads CSVTVSSGNTIYF. The CDR3 DNA sequence: TGCAGCGTTACCGTCAGCTCTGGAAACACCATATATTTT.

The chain couples TRBV5-4 to TRBJ1-4, with D tentatively TRBD1 (5 bases). The CDR3 covers 15 residues. Trimming shortened V by 5 bases and J by 8 bases, and 19 bases separated the two germline ends. Germline-derived CDR1 and CDR2 are SGHNT and YYREEE (reference sequence). In nucleotides, the CDR3 is TGTGCCAGCAGTCCTGGGGCGGGGATCGGGGAAAAACTGTTTTTT. Protein sequence: CASSPGAGIGEKLFF.

The V gene is TRBV29-1, the J gene TRBJ1-3, with D perhaps TRBD1 (5 bases). The germline V gene has CDR1 SQVTM and CDR2 ANQGSEA. V lost 3 bases to trimming and J lost 8 bases, with 8 bases between them. The CDR3 is 11 amino acids. The CDR3 region is CSVDRGDTIYF. CDR3 sequence (DNA): TGCAGCGTTGATCGGGGGGACACCATATATTTT.

The chain uses TRBV5-4 and TRBJ2-1, with D maybe TRBD2 (5 bases). V was cut by 4 bases and J by 2 bases, with 16 bases left in between. Germline V gene lookup returns CDR1 SGHNT and CDR2 YYREEE (reference sequence). This CDR3 has 16 amino acids. CDR3 amino acids: CASSPQGGPTYNEQFF. CDR3 sequence (DNA): TGTGCCAGCAGCCCCCAAGGCGGGCCTACCTACAATGAGCAGTTCTTC.